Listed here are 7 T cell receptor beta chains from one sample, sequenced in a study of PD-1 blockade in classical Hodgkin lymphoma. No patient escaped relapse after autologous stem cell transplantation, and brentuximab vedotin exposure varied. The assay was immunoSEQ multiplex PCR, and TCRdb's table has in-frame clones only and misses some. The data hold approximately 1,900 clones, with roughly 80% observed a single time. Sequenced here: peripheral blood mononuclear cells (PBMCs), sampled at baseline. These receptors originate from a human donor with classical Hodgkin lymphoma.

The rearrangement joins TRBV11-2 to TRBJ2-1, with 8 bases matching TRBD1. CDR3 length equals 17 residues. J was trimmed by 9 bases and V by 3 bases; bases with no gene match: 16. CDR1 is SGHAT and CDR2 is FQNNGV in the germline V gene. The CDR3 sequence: CASSFSVVTGGIGEQFF. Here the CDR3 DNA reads TGTGCCAGCAGCTTTAGCGTCGTTACAGGGGGTATCGGTGAGCAGTTCTTC.

The DNA for the CDR3 is TGTCCTGGGAGACGTCTCAGCGAACAAAGTCGGGCCAACGTCCTGACTTTC. This translates into CPGRRLSEQSRANVLTF. The genes are TRBV22-1 and TRBJ2-6; TRBD2 is taken as the D call from the table, unchecked against the DNA. TRBV22-1 counts as a pseudogene. There are 17 residues in the CDR3.

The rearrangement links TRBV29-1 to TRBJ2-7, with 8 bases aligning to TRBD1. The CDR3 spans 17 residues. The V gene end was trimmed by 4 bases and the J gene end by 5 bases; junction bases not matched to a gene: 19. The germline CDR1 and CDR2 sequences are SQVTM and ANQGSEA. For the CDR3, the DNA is TGCAGCGTTGCTAGAAGTGGACCCGGGACAGGTCTAGACGAGCAGTACTTC. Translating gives CSVARSGPGTGLDEQYF.

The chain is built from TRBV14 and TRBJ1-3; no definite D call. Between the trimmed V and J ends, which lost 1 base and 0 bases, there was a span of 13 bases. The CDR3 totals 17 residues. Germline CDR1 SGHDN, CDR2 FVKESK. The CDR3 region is CASSQALGSRSGNTIYF. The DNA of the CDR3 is TGTGCCAGCAGCCAAGCTCTCGGGTCCCGCTCTGGAAACACCATATATTTT.

The CDR3 loop reads CASSAGGGQDTQYF. The CDR3 DNA follows: TGTGCCAGCAGCGCCGGGGGGGGGCAAGATACGCAGTATTTT. The chain uses TRBV9 and TRBJ2-3; 8 positions match TRBD2. V gave up 3 bases and J gave up 5 bases; unmatched junction bases: 5. CDR3 length equals 14 residues. In germline, CDR1 is SGDLS, CDR2 YYNGEE.

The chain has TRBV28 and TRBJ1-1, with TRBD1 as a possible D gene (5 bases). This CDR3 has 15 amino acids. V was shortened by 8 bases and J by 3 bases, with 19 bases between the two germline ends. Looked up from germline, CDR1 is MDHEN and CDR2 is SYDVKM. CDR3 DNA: TGTGCCAGCGGCGGAGAGCAGGGAAAATACACTGAAGCTTTCTTT. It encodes CASGGEQGKYTEAFF.

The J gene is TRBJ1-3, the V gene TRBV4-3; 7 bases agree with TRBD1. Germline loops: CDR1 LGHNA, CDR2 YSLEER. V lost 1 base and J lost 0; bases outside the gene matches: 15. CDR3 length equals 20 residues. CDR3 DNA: TGCGCCAGCAGCCAAGTTACAGGGGCAGGCATCTTCGTCTCTGGAAACACCATATATTTT. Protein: CASSQVTGAGIFVSGNTIYF.